These 24 T cell receptor beta chains were sequenced from one sample in a study of T-cell memory formation after mild COVID-19 (dated by TCRdb to about 2021). The library was prepared using 5' RACE. The instrument was an Illumina NovaSeq 6000. The public reads were reprocessed in TCRdb via fastp at Q25 and MiXCR, keeping in-frame beta chains. Merged by CDR3 protein, the rows form single entries marked with the most common genes and DNA. This sample holds about half a million distinct CDR3 sequences; around a sixth were observed only once. Of the sample, approximately 13% is held by the ten largest clones. Sequencing input: PBMCs or a T cell subset sorted from them (not recorded which). These receptors originate from an adult woman who had mild COVID-19 (a few samples of this study predate the infection). The sample titles of this study are shuffled in the database, so cell type and time point are left out; the donor was told from shared clones.

The chain employs TRBV20-1 and TRBJ2-7, with 8 bases identical to TRBD1. CDR3 length: 13 residues. V shed 4 bases, J shed 1 base, and the junction held 3 bases outside the gene matches. Per germline, CDR1 DFQATT and CDR2 SNEGSKA (reference sequence). DNA for the CDR3: TGCAGTGCTACAGGGGGCCAATCCTACGAGCAGTACTTC. Its protein is CSATGGQSYEQYF.

This chain connects TRBV5-1 to TRBJ1-5; D call uncertain. Germline CDR1 SGHRS, CDR2 YFSETQ. Trimming stripped 0 bases from V and 9 bases from J, with 7 bases between. CDR3 length equals 12 residues. The CDR3 DNA reads as TGCGCCAGCAGCTTGGGAGGCGGGCCCCAGCATTTT. This sequence encodes CASSLGGGPQHF. The whole variable domain, filled in from reference TRBV5-1 and TRBJ1-5, reads KAGVTQTPRYLIKTRGQQVTLSCSPISGHRSVSWYQQTPGQGLQFLFEYFSETQRNKGNFPGRFSGRQFSNSRSEMNVSTLELGDSALYLCASSLGGGPQHFGDGTRLSIL.

The rearrangement uses TRBV12-3 or TRBV12-4 and TRBJ1-2, with D possibly TRBD1 on 5 matching bases. CDR3 size: 14 residues. V shed 7 bases and J shed 2 bases, with 14 bases lying between them. Written as DNA, the CDR3 is TGTGCCAGCACCCCCGGGGGGTGGAACTATGGCTACACCTTC. This encodes CASTPGGWNYGYTF.

This clonotype was found a few times. The rearrangement joins TRBV27 to TRBJ2-2; D gene ambiguous. The length of the CDR3 is 16 residues. Between the trimmed V and J ends, which lost 6 bases and 4 bases, there was a span of 18 bases. The germline CDR1 and CDR2 sequences are MNHEY and SMNVEV (reference sequence). DNA for the CDR3: TGTGCCAGCAGCCCCGTCTCCGGAGTAGGCACCGGGGAGCTGTTTTTT. This translates into CASSPVSGVGTGELFF.

V and J are TRBV10-3 and TRBJ2-7; 8 bases are shared with TRBD2. CDR1 and CDR2 (germline): ENHRY, SYGVKD. V trimming: 8 bases; J trimming: 6 bases; junction bases outside the gene matches: 9. This CDR3 comprises 13 residues. The CDR3 nucleotides are TGTGCCATCTCGAGCAGGCTAGCGGGCGAGCAGTACTTC. Amino acid sequence: CAISSRLAGEQYF.

The V call is TRBV20-1, the J call TRBJ1-5; D gene uncertain. This CDR3 comprises 16 residues. V was shortened by 0 bases and J by 2 bases, with 14 bases between the two germline ends. The germline gives CDR1 DFQATT, CDR2 SNEGSKA (reference sequence). In DNA, the CDR3 is TGCAGTGCTAGAGATGGCGGACCGCGGGGCAATCAGCCCCAGCATTTT. Its translation: CSARDGGPRGNQPQHF.

CDR3 sequence (DNA): TGTGCCAGCTCACTAACGCATCCGGGGGAGCCCAACAATGAGCAGTTCTTC. Translating gives CASSLTHPGEPNNEQFF. The chain joins TRBV18 to TRBJ2-1; D is possibly TRBD2 (6 bases). Germline V gives CDR1 KGHSH, CDR2 LQKENI. Trimming removed 4 bases at V and 5 bases at J, with 21 bases between. The CDR3 runs to 17 residues.

The rearrangement joins TRBV11-2 to TRBJ2-5; D possibly corresponds to TRBD1 (5 bases). V was pared by 5 bases and J by 5 bases, with 15 bases between. There are 14 residues in the CDR3. Per the germline V gene, CDR1 is SGHAT and CDR2 is FQNNGV. This CDR3 reads CASSLDLNRETQYF. The CDR3 region has the DNA TGTGCCAGCAGCCTGGACCTCAACAGGGAGACCCAGTACTTC.

This clonotype has only a few counts. The chain links TRBV7-6 to TRBJ2-7, with TRBD2 identical over 7 bases. CDR1 is SGHVS, CDR2 FNYEAQ, per germline. J was trimmed by 3 bases and V by 2 bases; bases with no gene match: 4. This CDR3 has 14 residues. The CDR3 sequence: CASSLFERDYEQYF. DNA of the CDR3: TGTGCCAGCAGCTTATTTGAGCGGGACTACGAGCAGTACTTC. Full variable domain (missing parts from reference TRBV7-6 and TRBJ2-7): GAGVSQSPRYKVTKRGQDVALRCDPISGHVSLYWYRQALGQGPEFLTYFNYEAQQDKSGLPNDRFSAERPEGSISTLTIQRTEQRDSAMYRCASSLFERDYEQYFGPGTRLTVT.

CDR3 amino acids: CSVEATDDTYEQYF. CDR3 nucleotides: TGCAGCGTTGAGGCGACAGACGATACCTACGAGCAGTACTTC. The rearrangement links TRBV29-1 to TRBJ2-7; D perhaps matches TRBD1 (5 bases). Germline lookup yields CDR1 SQVTM and CDR2 ANQGSEA. The CDR3 runs 14 residues. Trimming took 3 bases from V and 2 from J, leaving 14 bases between them.

The V and J genes are TRBV12-3 or TRBV12-4 and TRBJ2-3; 9 nucleotides line up with TRBD1. CDR3 length equals 17 residues. The V gene end was trimmed by 6 bases and the J gene end by 2 bases; junction bases not matched to a gene: 12. The CDR3 loop is CASSLGTGRLITDTQYF. The CDR3 bases are TGTGCCAGCAGCCTCGGGACAGGGAGGCTGATCACAGATACGCAGTATTTT.

The chain has TRBV21-1 and TRBJ2-3; the table gives TRBD1 as D, unverified against the DNA. TRBV21-1 is a pseudogene. The CDR3 is 16 amino acids. In DNA, the CDR3 is TGTGCCAGCGGCCGGACAGGGGGCCCCAACACAGATACGCAGTATTTT. Protein sequence: CASGRTGGPNTDTQYF.

This clonotype was counted between two and nine times. The gene calls are TRBV6-5 and TRBJ2-7; TRBD1 aligns across 7 bases. Germline CDR1 MNHEY, CDR2 SVGAGI. Germline trimming cut 6 bases from V and 5 bases from J; bases unmatched to any gene: 10. This CDR3 has 14 residues. The CDR3 nucleotides read TGTGCCAGCAGCCCTACAGGGGCCTACCACGAGCAGTACTTC. It encodes CASSPTGAYHEQYF.

Of note for this clonotype: An end of the junction differs from the germline gene, which may be a read error. This chain joins TRBV7-3 and TRBJ2-5, with D possibly being TRBD1 (6 bases). CDR3 length equals 13 residues. Germline assignment: CDR1 SGHTA and CDR2 FQGTGA. Here the CDR3 DNA reads TGTGCCAGCAGTAGAGGGGGTCAAGAGACCCTGTACTTC. Its protein product is CASSRGGQETLYF.

The DNA for the CDR3 is TGTGCCAGCAGTTTCCCAGACAGAACCTACGAGCAGTACTTC. Protein sequence: CASSFPDRTYEQYF. The chain employs TRBV12-3 or TRBV12-4 and TRBJ2-7, with a possible D match to TRBD1 (5 bases). Trimming left V 3 bases short and J 2 bases short, with 11 bases between. The length of the CDR3 is 14 residues.

The rearrangement joins TRBV10-3 to TRBJ2-1; D is ambiguous. V was pared by 0 bases and J by 9 bases, with 9 bases between. The germline V gene has CDR1 ENHRY and CDR2 SYGVKD. The CDR3 sequence is 13 residues long. CDR3 amino acids: CAISESKWAEQFF. CDR3 sequence (DNA): TGTGCCATCAGTGAGTCGAAGTGGGCTGAGCAGTTCTTC.

In its sample, this clonotype was seen a few times. The V gene is TRBV7-2, the J gene TRBJ1-5; D unresolved. Germline V gene sequence: CDR1 SGHTA, CDR2 FQGNSA. The CDR3 runs 12 residues. Trimming took off 4 bases at V and 6 bases at J, with 7 bases between the two ends. CDR3 sequence (DNA): TGTGCCAGCAGCTCATTACTTCAGCCCCAGCATTTT. It codes for CASSSLLQPQHF.

This clonotype was detected a few times. The J gene is TRBJ2-1, the V gene TRBV5-1, with D possibly matching TRBD2 (5 bases). Germline V CDR1 and CDR2: SGHRS, YFSETQ. CDR3 length: 16 amino acids. V was pared by 3 bases and J by 6 bases, with 19 bases between. The CDR3 DNA reads as TGCGCCAGCAGCTCCTTTGAGCGGAGGTCTGGCAATGAGCAGTTCTTC. It encodes CASSSFERRSGNEQFF.

This clonotype was recorded a few times. The gene calls are TRBV7-8 and TRBJ2-7; D is perhaps TRBD1 (5 bases). CDR1 is SGHVS and CDR2 is FQNEAQ in the germline V gene. V lost 3 bases, J lost 3 bases, and 15 bases lay in between. This CDR3 has 15 amino acids. The CDR3 bases are TGTGCCAGCAGCTTTCGACAGAACTCAAACTACGAGCAGTACTTC. Translating gives CASSFRQNSNYEQYF.

This clonotype has just one count. The rearrangement uses TRBV28 and TRBJ2-1; 13 bases match TRBD2. Germline V gene lookup returns CDR1 MDHEN and CDR2 SYDVKM. Trimming at V came to 10 bases and at J to 8 bases, leaving 8 bases not matched to a gene. The CDR3 length is 14 residues. This CDR3 reads CATGGLAGVDEQFF. The CDR3 nucleotides read TGTGCCACCGGAGGACTAGCGGGAGTCGATGAGCAGTTCTTC.

Points on this clonotype: A much bigger clone sits one base away, suggesting this may be a read error. This sequence joins TRBV20-1 and TRBJ2-7, with D unresolved. The V gene lost 2 bases and the J gene lost 3 bases, with 5 bases spanning the gap. Germline V gene data show CDR1 as DFQATT and CDR2 as SNEGSKA (reference sequence). This CDR3 has 11 residues. The CDR3 sequence is CSARQDYEQYF. Here the CDR3 DNA reads TGCAGTGCTAGACAGGACTACGAGCAGTACTTC.

This clonotype was observed at least ten times. J is TRBJ1-2 and V is TRBV5-1; D unclear. The CDR3 runs to 15 residues. Between the trimmed V and J ends, which lost 1 base and 5 bases, there was a span of 15 bases. CDR1 SGHRS and CDR2 YFSETQ come from the germline V gene. For the CDR3, the DNA is TGCGCCAGCAGCTTGAGTACGGGGTCCGTGTATGGCTACACCTTC. This translates into CASSLSTGSVYGYTF.

The chain combines TRBV5-1 with TRBJ1-4, with D perhaps TRBD1 (5 bases). Per the germline V gene, CDR1 is SGHRS and CDR2 is YFSETQ. Trimming stripped 4 bases from V and 0 bases from J, with 16 bases between. The CDR3 spans 17 residues. The CDR3 reads CASSIRGRSSTNEKLFF. The CDR3 nucleotides are TGCGCCAGCAGCATAAGGGGCAGAAGCTCAACTAATGAAAAACTGTTTTTT.

The chain recombines TRBV6-5 with TRBJ2-3, with TRBD2 as a possible D gene (5 bases). This CDR3 region has 13 residues. Trimming took off 6 bases at V and 0 bases at J, with 7 bases between the two ends. Germline CDR1 MNHEY, CDR2 SVGAGI. This CDR3 reads CASREASTDTQYF. CDR3 nucleotide sequence: TGTGCCAGCAGGGAGGCGAGCACAGATACGCAGTATTTT.